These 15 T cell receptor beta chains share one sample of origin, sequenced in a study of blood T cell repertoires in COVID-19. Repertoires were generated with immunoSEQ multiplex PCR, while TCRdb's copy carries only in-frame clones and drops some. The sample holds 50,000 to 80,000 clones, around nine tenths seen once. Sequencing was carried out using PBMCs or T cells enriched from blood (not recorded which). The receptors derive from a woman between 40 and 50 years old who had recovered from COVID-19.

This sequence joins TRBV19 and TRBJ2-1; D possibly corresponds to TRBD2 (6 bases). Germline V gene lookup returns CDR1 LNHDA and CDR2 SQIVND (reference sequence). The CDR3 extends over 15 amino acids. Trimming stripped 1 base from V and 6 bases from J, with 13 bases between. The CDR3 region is CASSIGGGPLNEQFF. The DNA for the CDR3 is TGTGCCAGTAGTATAGGGGGAGGCCCCCTCAATGAGCAGTTCTTC.

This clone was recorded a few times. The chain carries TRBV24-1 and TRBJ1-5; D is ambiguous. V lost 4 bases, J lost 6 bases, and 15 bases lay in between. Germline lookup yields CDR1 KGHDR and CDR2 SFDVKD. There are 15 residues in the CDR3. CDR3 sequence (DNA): TGTGCCACCAGTGACTCCGGAGGAGGGCTTCAGCCCCAGCATTTT. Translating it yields CATSDSGGGLQPQHF.

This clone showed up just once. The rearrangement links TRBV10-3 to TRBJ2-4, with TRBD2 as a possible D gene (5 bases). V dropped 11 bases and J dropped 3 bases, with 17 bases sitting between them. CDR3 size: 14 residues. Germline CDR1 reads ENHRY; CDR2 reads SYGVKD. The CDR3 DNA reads TGTGCCGCAGGATCGGGGTTAGTCAAAAACATTCAGTACTTC. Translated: CAAGSGLVKNIQYF.

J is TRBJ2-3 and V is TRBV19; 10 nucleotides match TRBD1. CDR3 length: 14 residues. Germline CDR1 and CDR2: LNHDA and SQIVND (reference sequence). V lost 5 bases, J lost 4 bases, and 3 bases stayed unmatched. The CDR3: CASSDGQGADTQYF. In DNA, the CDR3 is TGTGCCAGTAGTGATGGACAGGGGGCAGATACGCAGTATTTT.

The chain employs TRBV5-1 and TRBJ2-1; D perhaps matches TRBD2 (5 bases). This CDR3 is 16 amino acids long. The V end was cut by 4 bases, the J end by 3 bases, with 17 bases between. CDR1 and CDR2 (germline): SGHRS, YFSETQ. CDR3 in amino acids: CASSTGGVGVYNEQFF. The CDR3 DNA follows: TGCGCCAGCAGCACCGGAGGCGTCGGTGTCTACAATGAGCAGTTCTTC.

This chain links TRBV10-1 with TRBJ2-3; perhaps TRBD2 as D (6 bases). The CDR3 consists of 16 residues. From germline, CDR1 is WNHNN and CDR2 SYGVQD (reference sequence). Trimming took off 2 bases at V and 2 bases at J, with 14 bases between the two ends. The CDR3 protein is CASSESRRGLTDTQYF. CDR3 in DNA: TGCGCCAGCAGTGAGAGCCGACGGGGACTCACAGATACGCAGTATTTT.

The CDR3 loop is CASSSPIDEQFF. The CDR3 coding sequence is TGTGCCAGTAGTTCACCGATAGATGAGCAGTTCTTC. The V call is TRBV19, the J call TRBJ2-1; D is ambiguous. Germline assignment: CDR1 LNHDA and CDR2 SQIVND (reference sequence). V was clipped by 5 bases and J by 8 bases, with 10 bases between them. The CDR3 runs to 12 residues. The full variable domain, completed using reference TRBV19 and TRBJ2-1, is DGGITQSPKYLFRKEGQNVTLSCEQNLNHDAMYWYRQDPGQGLRLIYYSQIVNDFQKGDIAEGYSVSREKKESFPLTVTSAQKNPTAFYLCASSSPIDEQFFGPGTRLTVL.

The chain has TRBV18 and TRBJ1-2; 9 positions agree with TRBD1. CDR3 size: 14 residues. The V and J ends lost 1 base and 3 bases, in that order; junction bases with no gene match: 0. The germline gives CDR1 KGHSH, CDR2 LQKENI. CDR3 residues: CASSPRTGDYGYTF. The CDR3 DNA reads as TGTGCCAGCTCACCACGGACAGGGGACTATGGCTACACCTTC.

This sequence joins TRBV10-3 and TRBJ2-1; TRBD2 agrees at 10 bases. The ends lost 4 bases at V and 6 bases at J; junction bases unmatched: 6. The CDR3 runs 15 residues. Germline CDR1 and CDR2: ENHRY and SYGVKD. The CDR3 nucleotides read TGTGCCATCAGTGTTCAGCGGGGGGGCCGCAATGAGCAGTTCTTC. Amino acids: CAISVQRGGRNEQFF.

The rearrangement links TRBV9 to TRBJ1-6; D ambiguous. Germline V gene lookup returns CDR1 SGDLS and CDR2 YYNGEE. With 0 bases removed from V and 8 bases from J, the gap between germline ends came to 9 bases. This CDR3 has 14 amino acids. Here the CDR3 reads CASSVEGGDSPLHF. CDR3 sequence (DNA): TGTGCCAGCAGCGTAGAAGGCGGAGATTCACCCCTCCACTTT.

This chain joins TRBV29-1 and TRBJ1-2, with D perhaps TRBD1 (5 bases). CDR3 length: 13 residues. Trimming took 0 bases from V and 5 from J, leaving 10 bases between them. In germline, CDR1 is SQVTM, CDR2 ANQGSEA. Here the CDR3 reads CSVEDPGLYGYTF. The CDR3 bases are TGCAGCGTTGAAGATCCAGGGTTATATGGCTACACCTTC.

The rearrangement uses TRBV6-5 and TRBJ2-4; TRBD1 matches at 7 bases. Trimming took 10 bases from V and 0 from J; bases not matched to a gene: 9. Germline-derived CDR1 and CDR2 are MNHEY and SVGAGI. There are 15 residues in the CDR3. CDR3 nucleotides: TGTGCCACCTATCCTACAGGGGAAGCCAAAAACATTCAGTACTTC. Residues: CATYPTGEAKNIQYF.

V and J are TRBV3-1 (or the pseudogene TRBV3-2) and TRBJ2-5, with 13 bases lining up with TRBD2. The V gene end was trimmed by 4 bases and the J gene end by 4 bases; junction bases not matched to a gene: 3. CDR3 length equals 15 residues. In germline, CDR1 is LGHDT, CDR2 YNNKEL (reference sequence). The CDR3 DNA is TGTGCCAGCAGCCTCGGGACTAGCGGGGTAGAGACCCAGTACTTC. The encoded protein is CASSLGTSGVETQYF.

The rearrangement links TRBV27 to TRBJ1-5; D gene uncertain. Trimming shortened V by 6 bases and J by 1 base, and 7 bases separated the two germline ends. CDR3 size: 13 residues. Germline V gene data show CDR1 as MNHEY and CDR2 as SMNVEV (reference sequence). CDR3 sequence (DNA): TGTGCCAGCAGACTCGGGAGCAATCAGCCCCAGCATTTT. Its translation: CASRLGSNQPQHF.

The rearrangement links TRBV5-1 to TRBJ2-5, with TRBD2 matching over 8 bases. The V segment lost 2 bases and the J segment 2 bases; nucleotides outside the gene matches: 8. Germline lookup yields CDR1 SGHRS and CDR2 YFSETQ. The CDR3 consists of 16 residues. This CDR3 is CASSFGSGATQETQYF. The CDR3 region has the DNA TGCGCCAGCAGCTTTGGTAGCGGGGCCACTCAAGAGACCCAGTACTTC.